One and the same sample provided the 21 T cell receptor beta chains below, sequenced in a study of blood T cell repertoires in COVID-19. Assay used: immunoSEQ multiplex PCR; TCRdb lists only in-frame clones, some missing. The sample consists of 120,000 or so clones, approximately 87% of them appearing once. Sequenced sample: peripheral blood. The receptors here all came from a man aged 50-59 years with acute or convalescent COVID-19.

CDR3 sequence reads: CASSPREARDKGAFF. Here the CDR3 DNA reads TGTGCCAGCTCACCACGCGAGGCAAGGGACAAAGGAGCTTTCTTT. This chain uses TRBV18 with TRBJ1-1; D possibly corresponds to TRBD1 (6 bases). V lost 1 base and J 10 bases, leaving 19 bases between the germline ends. The length of the CDR3 is 15 residues. The V gene's germline CDR1 is KGHSH and CDR2 LQKENI.

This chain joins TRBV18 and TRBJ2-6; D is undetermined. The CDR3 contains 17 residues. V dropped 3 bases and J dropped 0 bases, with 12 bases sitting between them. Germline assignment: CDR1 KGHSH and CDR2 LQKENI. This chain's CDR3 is CASSPSLSSSGANVLTF. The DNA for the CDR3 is TGTGCCAGCTCACCCTCACTCTCAAGCTCTGGGGCCAACGTCCTGACTTTC.

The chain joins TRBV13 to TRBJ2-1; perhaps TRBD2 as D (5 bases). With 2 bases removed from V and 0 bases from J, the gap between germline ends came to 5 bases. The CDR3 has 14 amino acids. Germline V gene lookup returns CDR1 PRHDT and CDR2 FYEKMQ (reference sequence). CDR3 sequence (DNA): TGTGCCAGCAGCTTAACTAGCTCCTACAATGAGCAGTTCTTC. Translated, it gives CASSLTSSYNEQFF. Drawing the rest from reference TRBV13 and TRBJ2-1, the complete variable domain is AAGVIQSPRHLIKEKRETATLKCYPIPRHDTVYWYQQGPGQDPQFLISFYEKMQSDKGSIPDRFSAQQFSDYHSELNMSSLELGDSALYFCASSLTSSYNEQFFGPGTRLTVL.

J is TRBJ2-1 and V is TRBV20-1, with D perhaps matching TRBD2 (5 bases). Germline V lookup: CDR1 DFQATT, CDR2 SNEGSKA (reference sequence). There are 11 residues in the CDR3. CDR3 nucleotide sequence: TGCAGCAGGACTCTCTACAATGAGCAGTTCTTC. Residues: CSRTLYNEQFF.

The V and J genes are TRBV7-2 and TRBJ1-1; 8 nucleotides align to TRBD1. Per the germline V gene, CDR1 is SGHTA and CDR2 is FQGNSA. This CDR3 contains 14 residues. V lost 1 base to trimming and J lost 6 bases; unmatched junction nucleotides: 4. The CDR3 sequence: CASSLVQGGPEAFF. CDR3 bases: TGTGCCAGCAGCTTAGTACAGGGGGGGCCTGAAGCTTTCTTT.

The CDR3 DNA follows: TGCGCCAGCAGCTTGGATGCAGGTACCAGCGAGACCCAGTACTTC. Translating gives CASSLDAGTSETQYF. The chain has TRBV5-1 and TRBJ2-5; D remains unclear. The germline gives CDR1 SGHRS, CDR2 YFSETQ. The length of the CDR3 is 15 residues. The ends were cut back, 0 bases at V and 5 bases at J, with 14 bases in the middle.

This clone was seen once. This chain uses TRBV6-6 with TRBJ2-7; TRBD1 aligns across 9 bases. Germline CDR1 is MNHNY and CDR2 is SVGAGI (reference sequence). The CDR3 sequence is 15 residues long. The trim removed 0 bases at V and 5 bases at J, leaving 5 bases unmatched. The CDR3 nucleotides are TGTGCCAGCAGTTACTCTGGGACAGGGATCAACGAGCAGTACTTC. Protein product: CASSYSGTGINEQYF.

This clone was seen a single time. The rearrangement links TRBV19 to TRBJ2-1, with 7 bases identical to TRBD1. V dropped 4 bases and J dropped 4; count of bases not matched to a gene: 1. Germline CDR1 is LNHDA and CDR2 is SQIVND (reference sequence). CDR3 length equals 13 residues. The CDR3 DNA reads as TGTGCCAGTAGTAGACAGGGATACAATGAGCAGTTCTTC. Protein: CASSRQGYNEQFF.

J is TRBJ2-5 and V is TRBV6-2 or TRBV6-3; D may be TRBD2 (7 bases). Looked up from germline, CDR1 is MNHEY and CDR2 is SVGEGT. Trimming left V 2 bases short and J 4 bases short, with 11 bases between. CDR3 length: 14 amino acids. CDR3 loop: CASSYGGAVETQYF. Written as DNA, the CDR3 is TGTGCCAGCAGTTACGGGGGGGCTGTAGAGACCCAGTACTTC.

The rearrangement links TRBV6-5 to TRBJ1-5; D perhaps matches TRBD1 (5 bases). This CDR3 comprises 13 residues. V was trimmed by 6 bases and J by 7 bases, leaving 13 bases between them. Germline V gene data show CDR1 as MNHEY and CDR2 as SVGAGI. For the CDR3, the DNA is TGTGCCAGCAGCCGTACAGGTTGGCAGCCCCAGCATTTT. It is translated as CASSRTGWQPQHF.

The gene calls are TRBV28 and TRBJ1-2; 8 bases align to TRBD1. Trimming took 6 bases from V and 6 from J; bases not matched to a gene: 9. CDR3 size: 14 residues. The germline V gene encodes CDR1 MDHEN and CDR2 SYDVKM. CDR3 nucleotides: TGTGCCAGCAGGCGGACAGGGACCCACCATGGCTACACCTTC. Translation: CASRRTGTHHGYTF.

The CDR3 is CASMWQGDEKLFF. The CDR3 DNA sequence: TGTGCCAGTATGTGGCAGGGGGATGAAAAACTGTTTTTT. The chain combines TRBV19 with TRBJ1-4; 7 nucleotides match TRBD1. Losses at the gene ends were 7 bases for V and 6 bases for J; bases not matched to a gene: 5. Germline V lookup: CDR1 LNHDA, CDR2 SQIVND (reference sequence). The CDR3 contains 13 residues.

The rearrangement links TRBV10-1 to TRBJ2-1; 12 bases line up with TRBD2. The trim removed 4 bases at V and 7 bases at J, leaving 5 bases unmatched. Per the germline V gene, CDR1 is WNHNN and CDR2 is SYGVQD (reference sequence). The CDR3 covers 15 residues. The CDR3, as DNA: TGCGCCAGCAGTGGGACTAGCGGGACCCTTAATGAGCAGTTCTTC. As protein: CASSGTSGTLNEQFF.

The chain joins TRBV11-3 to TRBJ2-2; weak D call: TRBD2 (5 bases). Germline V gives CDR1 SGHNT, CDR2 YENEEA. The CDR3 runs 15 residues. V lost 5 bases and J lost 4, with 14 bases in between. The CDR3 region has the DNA TGTGCCAGCAGCCCTACTCGCGGGCGCACCGGGGAGCTGTTTTTT. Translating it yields CASSPTRGRTGELFF.

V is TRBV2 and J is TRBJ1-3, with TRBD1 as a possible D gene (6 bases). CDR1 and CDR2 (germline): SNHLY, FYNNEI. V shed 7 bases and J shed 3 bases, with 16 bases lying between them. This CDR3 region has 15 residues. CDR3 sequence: CASNDEGEDGNTIYF. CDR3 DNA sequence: TGTGCCAGCAATGATGAGGGGGAAGATGGAAACACCATATATTTT.

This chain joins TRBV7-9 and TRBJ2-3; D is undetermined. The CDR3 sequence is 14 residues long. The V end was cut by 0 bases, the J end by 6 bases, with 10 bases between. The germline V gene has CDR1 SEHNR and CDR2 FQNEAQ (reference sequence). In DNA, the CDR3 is TGTGCCAGCAGCTTAGCGCGGTACCCGGATACGCAGTATTTT. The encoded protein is CASSLARYPDTQYF. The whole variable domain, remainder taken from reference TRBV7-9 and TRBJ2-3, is DTGVSQNPRHKITKRGQNVTFRCDPISEHNRLYWYRQTLGQGPEFLTYFQNEAQLEKSRLLSDRFSAERPKGSFSTLEIQRTEQGDSAMYLCASSLARYPDTQYFGPGTRLTVL.

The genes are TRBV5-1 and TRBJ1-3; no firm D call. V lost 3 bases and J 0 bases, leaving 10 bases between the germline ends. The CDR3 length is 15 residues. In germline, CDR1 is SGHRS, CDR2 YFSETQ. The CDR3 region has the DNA TGCGCCAGCAGCTCAGGCCAAAGCTCTGGAAACACCATATATTTT. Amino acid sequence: CASSSGQSSGNTIYF.

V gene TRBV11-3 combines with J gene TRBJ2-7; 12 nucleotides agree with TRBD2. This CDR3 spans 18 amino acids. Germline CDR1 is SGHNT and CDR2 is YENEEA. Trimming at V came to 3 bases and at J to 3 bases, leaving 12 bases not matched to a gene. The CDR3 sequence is CASSLGTSGRSEFYEQYF. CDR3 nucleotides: TGTGCCAGCAGCTTGGGAACTAGCGGGAGGTCTGAGTTCTACGAGCAGTACTTC.

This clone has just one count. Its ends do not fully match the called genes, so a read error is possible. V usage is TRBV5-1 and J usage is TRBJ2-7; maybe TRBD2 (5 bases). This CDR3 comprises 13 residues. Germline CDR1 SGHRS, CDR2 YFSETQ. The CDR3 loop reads CASSSRPEGPLFF. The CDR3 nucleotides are TGCGCCAGCAGCTCTCGTCCCGAGGGTCCGCTATTCTTC.

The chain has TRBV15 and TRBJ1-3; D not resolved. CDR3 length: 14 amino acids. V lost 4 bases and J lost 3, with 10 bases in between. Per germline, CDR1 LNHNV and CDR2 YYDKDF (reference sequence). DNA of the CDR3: TGTGCCACCAGCACGGGTTCCAGTGGAAACACCATATATTTT. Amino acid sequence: CATSTGSSGNTIYF. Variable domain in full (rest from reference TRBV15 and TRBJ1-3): DAMVIQNPRYQVTQFGKPVTLSCSQTLNHNVMYWYQQKSSQAPKLLFHYYDKDFNNEADTPDNFQSRRPNTSFCFLDIRSPGLGDTAMYLCATSTGSSGNTIYFGEGSWLTVV.

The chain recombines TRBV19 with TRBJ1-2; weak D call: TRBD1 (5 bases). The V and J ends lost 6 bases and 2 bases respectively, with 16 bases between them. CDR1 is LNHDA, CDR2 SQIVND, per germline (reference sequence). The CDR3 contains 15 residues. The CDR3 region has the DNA TGTGCCAGTAGCATCTACAGGAGTTCAAACTATGGCTACACCTTC. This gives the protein CASSIYRSSNYGYTF.